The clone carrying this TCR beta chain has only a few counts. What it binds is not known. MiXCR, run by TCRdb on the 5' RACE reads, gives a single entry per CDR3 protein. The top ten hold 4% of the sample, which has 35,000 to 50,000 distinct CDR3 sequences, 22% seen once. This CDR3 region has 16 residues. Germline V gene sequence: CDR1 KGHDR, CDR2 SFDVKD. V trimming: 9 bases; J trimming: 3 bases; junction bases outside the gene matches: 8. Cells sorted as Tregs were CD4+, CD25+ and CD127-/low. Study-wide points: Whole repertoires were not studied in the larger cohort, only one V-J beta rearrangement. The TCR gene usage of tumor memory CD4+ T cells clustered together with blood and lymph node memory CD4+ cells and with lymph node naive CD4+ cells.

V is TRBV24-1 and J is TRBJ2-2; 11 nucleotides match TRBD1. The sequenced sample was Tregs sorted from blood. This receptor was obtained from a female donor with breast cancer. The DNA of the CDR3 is TGTGCCACCCGGACAGGGGGCAAGGTGGACACCGGGGAGCTGTTTTTT. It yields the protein CATRTGGKVDTGELFF.